The T cell receptor beta chain under discussion was sequenced for a study of blood T cell repertoires in COVID-19. Generated by immunoSEQ multiplex PCR, the TCRdb table keeps only in-frame clones and is missing some. The sample holds roughly 500,000 clones, 75% to 90% seen once. Germline CDR1 KGHSH, CDR2 LQKENI. V lost 3 bases and J 8 bases, leaving 10 bases between the germline ends. The CDR3 length is 12 residues. The TCR comes from a woman aged 55-70 years who had recovered from COVID-19. This chain links TRBV18 with TRBJ1-1; D is uncertain. Material for sequencing was PBMCs or T cells enriched from blood (not recorded which). The CDR3 spells CASSPREVEAFF. The CDR3 DNA sequence: TGTGCCAGCTCACCCCGGGAGGTGGAAGCTTTCTTT. The full variable domain, in which reference TRBV18 and TRBJ1-1 provide the parts outside the CDR3, is NAGVMQNPRHLVRRRGQEARLRCSPMKGHSHVYWYRQLPEEGLKFMVYLQKENIIDESGMPKERFSAEFPKEGPSILRIQQVVRGDSAAYFCASSPREVEAFFGQGTRLTVV.